This T cell receptor (beta chain) was profiled in a study of blood T cells in healthy people across ages. It was with a sample-barcoded 5' primer and a J-beta primer mix that a second PCR of roughly 7 to 12 cycles was run. Each CDR3 protein gets one entry after TCRdb re-called the 5' RACE reads with MiXCR. The sample has approximately 780,000 distinct CDR3 sequences, about 26% seen once; the top ten hold 3%. Broader study findings: Diversity was higher, and naive CD4+ cells more numerous, in long-lived donors than in aged donors.

Germline V gene lookup returns CDR1 SGHTS and CDR2 YDEGEE. The CDR3 is made up of 16 amino acids. V was pared by 3 bases and J by 0 bases, with 5 bases of the junction left unmatched. A few counts support this clonotype. Its antigen is as yet unknown. The sample was also linked to a second study, of T cells of mothers and their children.

Specimen: blood. The sequence came from a boy aged 5-17 years in good health. V usage is TRBV5-8 and J usage is TRBJ2-5; 10 nucleotides line up with TRBD1. Here the CDR3 reads CASSYAGTGDQETQYF. In nucleotides, the CDR3 is TGTGCCAGCAGCTACGCCGGGACAGGGGACCAAGAGACCCAGTACTTC.